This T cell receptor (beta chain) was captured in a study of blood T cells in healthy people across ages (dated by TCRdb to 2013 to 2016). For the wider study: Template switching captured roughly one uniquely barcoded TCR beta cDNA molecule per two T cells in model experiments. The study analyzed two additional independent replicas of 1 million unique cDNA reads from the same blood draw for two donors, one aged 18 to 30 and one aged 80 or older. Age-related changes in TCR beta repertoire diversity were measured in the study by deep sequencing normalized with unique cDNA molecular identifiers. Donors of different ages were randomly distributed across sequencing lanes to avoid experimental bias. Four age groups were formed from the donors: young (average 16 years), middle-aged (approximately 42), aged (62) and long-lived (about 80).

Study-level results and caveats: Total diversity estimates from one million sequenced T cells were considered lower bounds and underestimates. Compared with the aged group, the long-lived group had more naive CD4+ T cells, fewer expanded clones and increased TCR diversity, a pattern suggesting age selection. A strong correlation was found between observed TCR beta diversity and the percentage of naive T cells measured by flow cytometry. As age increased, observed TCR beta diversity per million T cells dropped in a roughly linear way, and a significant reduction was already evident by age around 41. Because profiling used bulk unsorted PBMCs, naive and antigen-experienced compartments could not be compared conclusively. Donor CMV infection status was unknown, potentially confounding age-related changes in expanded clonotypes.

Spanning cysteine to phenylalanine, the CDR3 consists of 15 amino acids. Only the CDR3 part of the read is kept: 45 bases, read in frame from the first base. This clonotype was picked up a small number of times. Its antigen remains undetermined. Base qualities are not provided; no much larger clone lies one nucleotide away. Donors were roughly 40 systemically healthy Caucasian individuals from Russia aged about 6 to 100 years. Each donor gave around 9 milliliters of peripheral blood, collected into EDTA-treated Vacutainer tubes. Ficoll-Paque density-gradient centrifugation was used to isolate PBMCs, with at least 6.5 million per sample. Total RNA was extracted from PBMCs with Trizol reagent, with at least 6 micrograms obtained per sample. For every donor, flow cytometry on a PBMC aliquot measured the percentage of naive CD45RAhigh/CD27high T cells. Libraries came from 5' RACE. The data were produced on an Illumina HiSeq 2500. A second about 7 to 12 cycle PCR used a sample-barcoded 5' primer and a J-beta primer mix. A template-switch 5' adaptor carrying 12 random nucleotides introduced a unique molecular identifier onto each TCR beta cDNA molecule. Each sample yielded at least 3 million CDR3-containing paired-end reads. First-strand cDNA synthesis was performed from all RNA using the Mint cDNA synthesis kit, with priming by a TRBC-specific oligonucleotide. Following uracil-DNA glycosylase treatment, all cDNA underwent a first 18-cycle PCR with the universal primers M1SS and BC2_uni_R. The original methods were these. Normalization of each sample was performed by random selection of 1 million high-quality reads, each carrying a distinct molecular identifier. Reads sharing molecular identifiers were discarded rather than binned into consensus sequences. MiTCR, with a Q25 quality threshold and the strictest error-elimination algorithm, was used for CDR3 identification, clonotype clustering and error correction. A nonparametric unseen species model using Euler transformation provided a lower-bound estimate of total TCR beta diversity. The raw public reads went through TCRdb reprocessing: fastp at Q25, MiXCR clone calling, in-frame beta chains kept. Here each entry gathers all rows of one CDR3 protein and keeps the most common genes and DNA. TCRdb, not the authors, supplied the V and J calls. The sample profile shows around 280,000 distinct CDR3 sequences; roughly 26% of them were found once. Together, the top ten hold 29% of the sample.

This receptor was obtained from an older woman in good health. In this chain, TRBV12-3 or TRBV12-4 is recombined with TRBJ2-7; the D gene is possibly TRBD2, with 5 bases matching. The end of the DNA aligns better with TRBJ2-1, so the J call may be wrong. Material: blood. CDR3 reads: CASSRGNSEYNEQFF. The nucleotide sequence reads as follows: TGTGCCAGCAGCCGCGGTAATAGCGAGTACAATGAGCAGTTCTTC.